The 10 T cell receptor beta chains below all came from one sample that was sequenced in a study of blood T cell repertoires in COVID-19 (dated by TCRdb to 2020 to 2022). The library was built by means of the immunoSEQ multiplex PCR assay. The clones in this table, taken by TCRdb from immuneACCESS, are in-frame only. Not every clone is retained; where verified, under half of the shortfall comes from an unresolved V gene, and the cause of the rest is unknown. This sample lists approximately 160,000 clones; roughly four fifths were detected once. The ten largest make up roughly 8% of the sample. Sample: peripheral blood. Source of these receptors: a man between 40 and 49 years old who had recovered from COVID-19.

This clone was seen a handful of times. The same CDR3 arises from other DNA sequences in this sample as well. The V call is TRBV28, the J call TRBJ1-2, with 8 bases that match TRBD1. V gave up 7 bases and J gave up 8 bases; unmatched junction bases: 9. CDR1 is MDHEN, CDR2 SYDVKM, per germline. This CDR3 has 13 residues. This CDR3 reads CASTTGGVGGYTF. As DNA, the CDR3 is TGTGCCAGCACTACAGGGGGGGTGGGGGGCTACACCTTC.

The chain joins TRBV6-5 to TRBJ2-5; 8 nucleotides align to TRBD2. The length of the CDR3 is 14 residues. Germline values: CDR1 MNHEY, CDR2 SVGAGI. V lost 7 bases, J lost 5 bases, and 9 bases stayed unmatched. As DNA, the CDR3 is TGTGCCAGCACCCCAGCGGGGGAGGGGGAGACCCAGTACTTC. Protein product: CASTPAGEGETQYF.

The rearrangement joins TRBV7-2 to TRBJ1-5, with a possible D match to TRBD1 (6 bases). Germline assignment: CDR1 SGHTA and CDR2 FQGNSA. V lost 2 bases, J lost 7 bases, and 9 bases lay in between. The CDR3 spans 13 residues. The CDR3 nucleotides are TGTGCCAGCAGCTTAACAGGGAGCCAGCCCCAGCATTTT. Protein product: CASSLTGSQPQHF.

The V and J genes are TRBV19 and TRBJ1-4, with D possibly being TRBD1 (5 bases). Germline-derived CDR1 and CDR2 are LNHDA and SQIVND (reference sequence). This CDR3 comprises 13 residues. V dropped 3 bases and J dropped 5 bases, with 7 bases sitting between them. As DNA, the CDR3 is TGTGCCAGTAGTATGCGACAGAATGAAAAACTGTTTTTT. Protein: CASSMRQNEKLFF.

CDR3 bases: TGTGCCTGGAGTGCCCCCGACAGACCCCTTGAAGCTTTCTTT. Amino acid sequence: CAWSAPDRPLEAFF. The chain combines TRBV30 with TRBJ1-1, with a possible D match to TRBD1 (5 bases). Germline V gene lookup returns CDR1 GTSNPN and CDR2 SVGIG (reference sequence). This CDR3 spans 14 amino acids. Trimming shortened V by 1 base and J by 7 bases, and 16 bases separated the two germline ends.

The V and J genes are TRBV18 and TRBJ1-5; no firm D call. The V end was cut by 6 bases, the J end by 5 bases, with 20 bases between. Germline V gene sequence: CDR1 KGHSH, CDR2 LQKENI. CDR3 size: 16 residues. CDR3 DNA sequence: TGTGCCAGCTCCTTGCTGGCTGCAGGTTCGGATCAGCCCCAGCATTTT. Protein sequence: CASSLLAAGSDQPQHF.

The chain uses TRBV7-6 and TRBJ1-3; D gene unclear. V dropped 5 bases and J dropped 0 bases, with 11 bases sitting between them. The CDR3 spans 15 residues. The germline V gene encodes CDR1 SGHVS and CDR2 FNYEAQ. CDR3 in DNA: TGTGCCAGCAGCCGTGGGCGTCCCTCTGGAAACACCATATATTTT. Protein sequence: CASSRGRPSGNTIYF.

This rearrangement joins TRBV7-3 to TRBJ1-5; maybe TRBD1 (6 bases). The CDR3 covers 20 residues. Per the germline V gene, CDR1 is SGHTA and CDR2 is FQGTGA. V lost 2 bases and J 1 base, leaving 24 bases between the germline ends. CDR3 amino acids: CASSLLGGLTLLRSNQPQHF. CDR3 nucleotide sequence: TGTGCCAGCAGCTTACTGGGGGGGCTCACCCTACTACGAAGCAATCAGCCCCAGCATTTT.

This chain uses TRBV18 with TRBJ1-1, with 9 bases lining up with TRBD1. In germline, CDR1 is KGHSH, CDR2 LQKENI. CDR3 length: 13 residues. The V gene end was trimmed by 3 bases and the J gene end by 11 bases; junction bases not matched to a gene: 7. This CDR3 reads CASSPGTGWEAFF. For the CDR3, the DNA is TGTGCCAGCTCACCCGGGACAGGGTGGGAGGCTTTCTTT.

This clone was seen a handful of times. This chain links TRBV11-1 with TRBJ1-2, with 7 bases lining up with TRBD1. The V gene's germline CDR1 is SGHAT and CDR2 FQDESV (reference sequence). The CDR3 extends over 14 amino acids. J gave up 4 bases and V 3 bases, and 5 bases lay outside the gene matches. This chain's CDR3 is CASSFSRDSYGYTF. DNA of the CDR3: TGTGCCAGCAGCTTTTCCCGGGACAGCTATGGCTACACCTTC. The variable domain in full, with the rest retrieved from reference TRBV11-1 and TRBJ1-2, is EAEVAQSPRYKITEKSQAVAFWCDPISGHATLYWYRQILGQGPELLVQFQDESVVDDSQLPKDRFSAERLKGVDSTLKIQPAELGDSAMYLCASSFSRDSYGYTFGSGTRLTVV.